This entry concerns a single TCR beta chain. Which antigen it targets is not known. No qualities accompany the bases; no much larger clone lies one base away. Genomic DNA was extracted from sorted cells for sequencing of the TCRbeta CDR3 region. The immunoSEQ Assay was used to sequence the TCRbeta CDR3 regions. This immuneACCESS table, as held by TCRdb, lists in-frame sequences with V and J called but not all clones. Of the missing ones, under half trace to an unresolved V gene in checked studies; the others have no known cause. Across this sample there are some 70,000 clones, with 85% to 95% seen only once. More than 1% of the sample comes from the top ten. The source of the sample is a study of OX40 agonist ivuxolimab in advanced cancers. Turning to the overall study: Ivuxolimab was an agonistic, fully human IgG2 monoclonal antibody directed against OX40 (CD134), a costimulatory receptor. Intravenous ivuxolimab was administered to patients every 2 weeks at six dose levels: 0.01, 0.1, 0.3, 1.5, 3 and 10 mg/kg. Of the approximately 50 patients in dose escalation, some 20 had hepatocellular carcinoma, some 15 had melanoma, 9 had renal cell carcinoma and 9 had head and neck cancer. The dose-escalation cohort was almost 85% male with a mean age of about 65 years, ranging from about 20 to 80. Prior anti-PD-1, anti-PD-L1 or anti-CTLA-4 therapy was permitted, and checkpoint inhibitors had been received by approximately 39% of dose-escalation patients. Partial responses occurred in three dose-escalation patients: two with cutaneous melanoma and one with hepatocellular carcinoma. Peripheral TCRbeta sequencing aimed to test whether ivuxolimab altered TCR sequence diversity and caused clonal T-cell expansion. The paper covers the monotherapy dose-escalation part of the phase I ivuxolimab trial, which included N ≈ 50 patients. What the work shows at the level of the full study, not this receptor alone: Which antigens the clonally expanded peripheral T cells were specific for was not determined. Low levels of normalized T-cell clonal expansion were also seen in some patients who did not respond. At doses from 0.1 to 3.0 mg/kg, clonal expansion was seen in both CD4+ and CD8+ blood T cells between baseline and week 6. After ivuxolimab, expanded clones were on average more numerous among CD8+ T cells than among CD4+ T cells. In the 0.1-3.0 mg/kg groups, partial responders were among the patients with the lowest normalized peripheral clonal expansion, particularly in CD8+ T cells.

Patients with a history of autoimmune disease or receiving systemic immunosuppression were excluded from the trial. Peripheral blood for TCR sequencing was collected from all dose cohorts at baseline, on cycle 4 day 1, and on cycle 7 day 1. The samples were taken from a phase I, first-in-human, multicenter, open-label dose-escalation trial of ivuxolimab. Adults with locally advanced or metastatic melanoma, renal cell, hepatocellular, or head and neck squamous cell carcinoma were enrolled in the trial. Before TCR sequencing, CD4+ and CD8+ T cells were separately sorted from peripheral blood. This TCR derives from an adult with an advanced solid tumor such as melanoma, head and neck, liver or kidney cancer. Sequenced material: CD4+ or CD8+ T cells sorted from blood, taken in a trial of the OX40 agonist ivuxolimab.

The CDR3 reads as follows: CASSFQGVGEQFF. Here is the DNA: TGTGCCAGCAGCTTTCAGGGGGTTGGAGAGCAGTTCTTC. Recombination joined TRBV7-9 with TRBJ2-1, and 7 junction bases match TRBD1. The germline V gene encodes CDR1 SEHNR and CDR2 FQNEAQ (reference sequence). V trim: 3 bases; J trim: 10 bases; unmatched bases: 6. Reading from cysteine to phenylalanine, the CDR3 counts 13 amino acids. CDR3 DNA only is kept here, 39 bases in frame from base 1.